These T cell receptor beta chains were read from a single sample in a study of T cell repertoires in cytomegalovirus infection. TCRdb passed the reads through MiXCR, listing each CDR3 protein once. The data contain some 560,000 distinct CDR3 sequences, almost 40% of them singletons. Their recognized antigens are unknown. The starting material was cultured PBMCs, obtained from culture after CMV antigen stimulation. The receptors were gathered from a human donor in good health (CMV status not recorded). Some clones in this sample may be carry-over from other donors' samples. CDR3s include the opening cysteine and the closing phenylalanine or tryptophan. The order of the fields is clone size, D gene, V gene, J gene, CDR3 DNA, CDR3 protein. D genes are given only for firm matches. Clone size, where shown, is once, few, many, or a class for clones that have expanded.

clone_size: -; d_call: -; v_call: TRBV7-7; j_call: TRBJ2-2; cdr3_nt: TGTGCCAGCAGCAAGCGACAGTACACCGGGGAGCTGTTTTTT; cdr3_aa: CASSKRQYTGELFF
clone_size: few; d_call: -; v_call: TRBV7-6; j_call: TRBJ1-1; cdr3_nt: TGTGCCAGCAGCTTAAGGGGGGAGGACACTGAAGCTTTCTTT; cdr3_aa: CASSLRGEDTEAFF
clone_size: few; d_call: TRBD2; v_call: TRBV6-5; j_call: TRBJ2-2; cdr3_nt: TGTGCCAGCAGTACCCGCAGCGGGACTACGAACACCGGGGAGCTGTTTTTT; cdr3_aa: CASSTRSGTTNTGELFF
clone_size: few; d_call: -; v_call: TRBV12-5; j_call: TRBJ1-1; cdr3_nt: TGTGCTAGTGGCACCCAGGTAGCTTTCTTT; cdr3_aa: CASGTQVAFF
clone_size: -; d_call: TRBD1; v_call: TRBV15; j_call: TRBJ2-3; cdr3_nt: TGTGCCACCGGGGACAGAAACACAGATACGCAGTATTTT; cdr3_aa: CATGDRNTDTQYF
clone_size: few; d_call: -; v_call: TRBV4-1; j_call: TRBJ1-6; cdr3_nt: TGCGCCAGCAGCCCCGGCATTAATTCACCCCTCCACTTT; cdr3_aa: CASSPGINSPLHF
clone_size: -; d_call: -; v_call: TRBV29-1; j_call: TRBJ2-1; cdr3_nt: TGCAGCGTTGATTGGGGCGGTCAGTCGGATGAGCAGTTCTTC; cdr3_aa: CSVDWGGQSDEQFF
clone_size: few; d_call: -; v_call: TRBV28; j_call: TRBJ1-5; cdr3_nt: TGTGCCAGCAGTTTTCCGGGGACTGTATATTATGATCAGCCCCAGCATTTT; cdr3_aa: CASSFPGTVYYDQPQHF
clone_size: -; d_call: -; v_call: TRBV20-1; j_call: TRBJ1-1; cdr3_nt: TGCAGTGCTAGTGCAGGACCGATTATGAACACTGAAGCTTTCTTT; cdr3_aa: CSASAGPIMNTEAFF
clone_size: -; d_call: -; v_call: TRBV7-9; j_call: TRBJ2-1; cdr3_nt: TGTGCCACCCTCCCTAGGAATCGTGGGGATGAGCAGTTCTTC; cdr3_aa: CATLPRNRGDEQFF
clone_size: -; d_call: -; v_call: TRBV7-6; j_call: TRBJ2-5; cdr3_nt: TGTGCCAGCAGCCCCCTCGGGACTCATCAAGAGACCCAGTACTTC; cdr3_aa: CASSPLGTHQETQYF
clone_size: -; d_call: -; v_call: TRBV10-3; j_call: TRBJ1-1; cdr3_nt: TGTGCCATCAGTGAACGTAGGGACTTGAACACTGAAGCTTTCTTT; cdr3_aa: CAISERRDLNTEAFF
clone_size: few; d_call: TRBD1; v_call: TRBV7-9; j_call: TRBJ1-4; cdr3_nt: TGTGCCAGCAGCCGACAGGGAGCGGATGAAAAACTGTTTTTT; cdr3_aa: CASSRQGADEKLFF
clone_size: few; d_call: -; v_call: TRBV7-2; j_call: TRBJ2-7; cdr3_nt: TGTGCCAGCAGCTTAGTCAGTTCGGCGGGGTCCTCCTACGAGCAGTACTTC; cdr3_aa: CASSLVSSAGSSYEQYF
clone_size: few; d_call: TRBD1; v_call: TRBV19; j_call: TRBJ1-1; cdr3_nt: TGTGCCAGTAGGGACAGGGAGGGACTGTACACTGAAGCTTTCTTT; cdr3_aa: CASRDREGLYTEAFF
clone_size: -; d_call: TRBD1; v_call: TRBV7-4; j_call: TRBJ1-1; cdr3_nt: TGTGCCAGCAGCTCCCTCCGAGGTGCAGGGGGTACGTTCAGCACTGAAGCTTTCTTT; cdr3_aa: CASSSLRGAGGTFSTEAFF
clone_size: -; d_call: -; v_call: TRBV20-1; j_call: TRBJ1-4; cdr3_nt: TGCAGTGCCACGCAGGGCGGAGGGAAGTTTTTT; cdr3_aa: CSATQGGGKFF
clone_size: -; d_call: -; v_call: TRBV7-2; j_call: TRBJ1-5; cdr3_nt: TGTGCCAGCAGCTCCCGACACAATCAGCCCCAGCATTTT; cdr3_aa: CASSSRHNQPQHF
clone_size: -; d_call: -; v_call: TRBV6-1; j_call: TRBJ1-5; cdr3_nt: TGTGCCACCAGGAGGGGTGACGGAAATCAGCCCCAGCATTTT; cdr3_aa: CATRRGDGNQPQHF
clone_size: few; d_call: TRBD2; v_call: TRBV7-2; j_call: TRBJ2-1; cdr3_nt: TGTGCCAGCAGCCTAGCGGGAGCGGAAGTCCAGTTCTTC; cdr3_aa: CASSLAGAEVQFF
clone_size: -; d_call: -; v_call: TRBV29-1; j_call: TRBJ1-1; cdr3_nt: TGCAGCGCTCATGGGGGAAGTTTAACTGAAGCTTTCTTT; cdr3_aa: CSAHGGSLTEAFF
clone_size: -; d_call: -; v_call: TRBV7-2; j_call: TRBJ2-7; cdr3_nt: TGTGCCAGCAGCTCCAGGACGCCCGAGTCCTACGAGCAGTACTTC; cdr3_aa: CASSSRTPESYEQYF
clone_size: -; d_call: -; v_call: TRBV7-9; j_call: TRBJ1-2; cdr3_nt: TGTGCCAGCAGCACTTTGGGCGGAGCTGGGGATGGCTACACCTTC; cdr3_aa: CASSTLGGAGDGYTF
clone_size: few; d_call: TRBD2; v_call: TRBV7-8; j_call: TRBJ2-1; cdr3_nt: TGTGCCAGCAGAACAGGGACTAGCGGGGGGAGCTCCTACAATGAGCAGTTCTTC; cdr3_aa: CASRTGTSGGSSYNEQFF
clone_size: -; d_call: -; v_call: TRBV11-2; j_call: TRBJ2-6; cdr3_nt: TGTGCCAGCAGCGCAACGGGGGCGCGGAGAACCAACGTCCTGACTTTC; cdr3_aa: CASSATGARRTNVLTF
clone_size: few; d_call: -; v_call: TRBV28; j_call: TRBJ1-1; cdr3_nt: TGTGCCAGCAGTTTACCCGAAAACACTGAAGCTTTCTTT; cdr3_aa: CASSLPENTEAFF
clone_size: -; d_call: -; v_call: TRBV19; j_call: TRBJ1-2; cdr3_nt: TGTGCCAGTAGTATGGCGCGGGGGGCCGCGGGCTACACCTTC; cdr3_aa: CASSMARGAAGYTF
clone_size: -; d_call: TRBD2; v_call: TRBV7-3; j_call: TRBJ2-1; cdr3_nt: TGTGCCAGCAGCTTAGACCCGGGACTAGCGGGGGGGCACACGCTTTATGAGCAGTTCTTC; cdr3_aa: CASSLDPGLAGGHTLYEQFF
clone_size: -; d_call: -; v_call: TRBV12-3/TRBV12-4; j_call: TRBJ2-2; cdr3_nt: TGTGCCAGCAGTTTAGCGCTACTGACAGGCGGGGAGCTGTTTTTT; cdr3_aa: CASSLALLTGGELFF
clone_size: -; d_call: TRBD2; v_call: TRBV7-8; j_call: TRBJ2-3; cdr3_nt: TGTGCCAGCAGCCAGACTAGCGGGGGGGCTACAGATACGCAGTATTTT; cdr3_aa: CASSQTSGGATDTQYF
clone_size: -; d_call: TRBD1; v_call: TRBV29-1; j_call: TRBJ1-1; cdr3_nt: TGCAGCGTTGCTGGGACAGCTGAAGCTTTCTTT; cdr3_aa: CSVAGTAEAFF
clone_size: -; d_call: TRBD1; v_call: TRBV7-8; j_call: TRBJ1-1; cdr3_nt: TGTGCCAGCAGTTCGACGATCAGACAGGGAGCCTCGAACACTGAAGCTTTCTTT; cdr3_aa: CASSSTIRQGASNTEAFF
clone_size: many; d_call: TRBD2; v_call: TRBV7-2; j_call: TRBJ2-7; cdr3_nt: TGTGCCAGCAGCTTAGCGGGAGGGAACTACGAGCAGTACTTC; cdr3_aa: CASSLAGGNYEQYF
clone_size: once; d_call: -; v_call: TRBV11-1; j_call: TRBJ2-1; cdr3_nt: TGTGCCAGCAGCTTAGGACTGTGGAGGACGGGGAACAATAATGAGCAGTTCTTC; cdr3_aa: CASSLGLWRTGNNNEQFF
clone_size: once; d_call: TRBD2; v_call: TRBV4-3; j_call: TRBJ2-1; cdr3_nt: TGCGCCAGCAGCCAGGCCGGGACTAGCAGCTACAATGAGCAGTTCTTC; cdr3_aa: CASSQAGTSSYNEQFF
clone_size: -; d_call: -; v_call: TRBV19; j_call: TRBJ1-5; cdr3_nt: TGTGCCAGTAGTATGGTAGGTGAGGGATTTCAGCCCCAGCATTTT; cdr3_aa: CASSMVGEGFQPQHF
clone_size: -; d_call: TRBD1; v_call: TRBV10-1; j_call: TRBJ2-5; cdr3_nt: TGCGCCTGGATAAGACAGGGGGGAGGAGAGACCCAGTACTTC; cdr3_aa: CAWIRQGGGETQYF
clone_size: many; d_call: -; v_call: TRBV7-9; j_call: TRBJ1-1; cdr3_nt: TGTGCCAGCAGCTTTCCGGAAGCCGATACCCGGCGAATGGAAGCTTTCTTT; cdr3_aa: CASSFPEADTRRMEAFF
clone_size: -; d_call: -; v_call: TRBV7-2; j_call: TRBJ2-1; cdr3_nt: TGTGCCAGCAGCGGAGGGACTGTGGTTGAGCAGTTCTTC; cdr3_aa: CASSGGTVVEQFF
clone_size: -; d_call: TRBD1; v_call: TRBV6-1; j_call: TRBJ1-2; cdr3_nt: TGTGCCAGCAGTCAGACAGGGGGTTATTATGGCTACACCTTC; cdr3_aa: CASSQTGGYYGYTF
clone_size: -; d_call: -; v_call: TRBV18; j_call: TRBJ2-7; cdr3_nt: TGTGCCAGCTCCGCAGGGGTCAGGCGATACGAGCAGTACTTC; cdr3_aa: CASSAGVRRYEQYF
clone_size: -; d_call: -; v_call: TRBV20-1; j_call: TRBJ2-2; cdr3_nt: TGCAGTGCTAGAGATCCGTGGAGAGCCGGGGAGCTGTTTTTT; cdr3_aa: CSARDPWRAGELFF
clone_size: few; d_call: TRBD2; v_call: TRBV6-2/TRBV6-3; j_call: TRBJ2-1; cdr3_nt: TGTGCCACCCAAGCGGGAGATTTCAATGAGCAGTTCTTC; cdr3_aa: CATQAGDFNEQFF
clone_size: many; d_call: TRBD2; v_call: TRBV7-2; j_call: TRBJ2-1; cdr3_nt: TGTGCCAGCAGCATTAGCGGGGGATTGTCCTACAATGAGCAGTTCTTC; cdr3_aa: CASSISGGLSYNEQFF
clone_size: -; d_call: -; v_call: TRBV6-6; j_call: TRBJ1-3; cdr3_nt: TGTGCCAGCAGTTCGGGCAGGCTCTCTGGAAACACCATATATTTT; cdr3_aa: CASSSGRLSGNTIYF
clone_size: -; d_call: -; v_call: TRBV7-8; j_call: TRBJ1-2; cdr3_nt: TGTGCCAGCAGCCTAACCGGGAGGGCAGGGCACTATGGCTACACCTTC; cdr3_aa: CASSLTGRAGHYGYTF
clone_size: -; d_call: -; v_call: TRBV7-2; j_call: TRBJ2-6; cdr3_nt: TGTGCCAGCAGCCGCGGGGTAGGCGGACTCTCTGGGGCCAACGTCCTGACTTTC; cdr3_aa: CASSRGVGGLSGANVLTF
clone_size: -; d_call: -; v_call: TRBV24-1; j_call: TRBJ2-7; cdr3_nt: TGTGCCACGCCCGTCCGGGTGCGATTCTACGAGCAGTACTTC; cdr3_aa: CATPVRVRFYEQYF
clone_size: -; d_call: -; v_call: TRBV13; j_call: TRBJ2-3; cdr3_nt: TGTGCCAGCAGCACGGGCCGAAGGGGAGATACGCAGTATTTT; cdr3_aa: CASSTGRRGDTQYF
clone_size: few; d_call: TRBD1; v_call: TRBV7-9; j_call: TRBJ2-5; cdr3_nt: TGTGCCAGCAGCTTAGCGTACAGGGGTATAAGCCGGGAGACCCAGTACTTC; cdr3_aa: CASSLAYRGISRETQYF
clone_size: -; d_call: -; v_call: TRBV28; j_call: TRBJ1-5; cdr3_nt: TGTGCCAGCAGTTTTCTGCGGGGGTGGGCCAATCAGCCCCAGCATTTT; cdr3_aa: CASSFLRGWANQPQHF
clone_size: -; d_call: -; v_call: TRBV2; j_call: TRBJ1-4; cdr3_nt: TGTGCCAGCAGTGCACCGGGACTCCAAGCTTCGGAAAAACTGTTTTTT; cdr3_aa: CASSAPGLQASEKLFF
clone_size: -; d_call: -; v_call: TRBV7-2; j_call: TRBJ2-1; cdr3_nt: TGTGCCAGCAGCTTACAGGTGGGGGATGAGCAGTTCTTC; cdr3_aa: CASSLQVGDEQFF
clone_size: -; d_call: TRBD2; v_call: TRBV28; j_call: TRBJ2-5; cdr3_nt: TGTGCCAGTAGTCTAGCGGGGGGGATGAAGACCCAGTACTTC; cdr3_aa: CASSLAGGMKTQYF
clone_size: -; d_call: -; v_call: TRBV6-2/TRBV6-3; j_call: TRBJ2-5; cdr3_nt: TGTGCCAGCAGCCCCGAGAGAGAGACCCAGTACTTC; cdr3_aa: CASSPERETQYF